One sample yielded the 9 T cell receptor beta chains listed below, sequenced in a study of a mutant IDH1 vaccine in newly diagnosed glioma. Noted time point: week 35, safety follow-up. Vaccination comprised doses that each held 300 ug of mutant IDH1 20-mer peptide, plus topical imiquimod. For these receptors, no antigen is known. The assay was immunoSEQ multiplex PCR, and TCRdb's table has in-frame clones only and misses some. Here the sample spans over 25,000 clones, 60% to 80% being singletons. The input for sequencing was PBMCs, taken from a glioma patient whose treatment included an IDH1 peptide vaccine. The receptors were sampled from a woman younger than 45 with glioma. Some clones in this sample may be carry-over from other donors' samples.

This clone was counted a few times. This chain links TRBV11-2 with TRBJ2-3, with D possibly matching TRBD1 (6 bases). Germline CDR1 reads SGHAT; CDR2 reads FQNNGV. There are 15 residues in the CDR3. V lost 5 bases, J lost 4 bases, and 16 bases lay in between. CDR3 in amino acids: CASSTSQGYSDTQYF. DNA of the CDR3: TGTGCCAGCAGCACAAGTCAGGGGTATTCAGATACGCAGTATTTT.

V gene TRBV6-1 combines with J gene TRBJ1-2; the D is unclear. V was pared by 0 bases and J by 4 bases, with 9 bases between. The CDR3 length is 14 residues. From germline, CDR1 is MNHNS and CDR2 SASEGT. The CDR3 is CASSEAGHSYGYTF. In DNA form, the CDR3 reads TGTGCCAGCAGTGAAGCGGGTCATTCCTATGGCTACACCTTC.

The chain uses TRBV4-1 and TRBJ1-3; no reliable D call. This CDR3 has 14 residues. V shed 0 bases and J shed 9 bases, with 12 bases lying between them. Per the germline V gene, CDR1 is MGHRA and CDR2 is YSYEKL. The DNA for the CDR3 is TGCGCCAGCAGCCAAGAAGGCAGCTTCCCCACCATATATTTT. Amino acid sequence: CASSQEGSFPTIYF.

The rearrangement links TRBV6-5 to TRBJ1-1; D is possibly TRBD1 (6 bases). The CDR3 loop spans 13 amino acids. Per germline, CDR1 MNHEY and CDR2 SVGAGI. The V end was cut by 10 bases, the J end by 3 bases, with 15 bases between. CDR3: CATLRDTYTEAFF. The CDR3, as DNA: TGTGCCACCCTCCGGGACACTTACACTGAAGCTTTCTTT.

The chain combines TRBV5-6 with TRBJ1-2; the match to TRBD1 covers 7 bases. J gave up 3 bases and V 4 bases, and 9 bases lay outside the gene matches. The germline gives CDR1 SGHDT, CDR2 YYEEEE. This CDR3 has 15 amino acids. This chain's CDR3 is CASSPRDRVYYGYTF. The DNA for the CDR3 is TGTGCCAGCAGCCCCCGGGACAGAGTATACTATGGCTACACCTTC.

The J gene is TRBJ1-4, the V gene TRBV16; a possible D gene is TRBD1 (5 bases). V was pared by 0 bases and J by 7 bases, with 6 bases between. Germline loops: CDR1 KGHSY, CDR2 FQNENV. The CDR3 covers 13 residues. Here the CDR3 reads CASSQSRGEKLFF. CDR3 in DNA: TGTGCCAGCAGCCAATCTAGGGGTGAAAAACTGTTTTTT.

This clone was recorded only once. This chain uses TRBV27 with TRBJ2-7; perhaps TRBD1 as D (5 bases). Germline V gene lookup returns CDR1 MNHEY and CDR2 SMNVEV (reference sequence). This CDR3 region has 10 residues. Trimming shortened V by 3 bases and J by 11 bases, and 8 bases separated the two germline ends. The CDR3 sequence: CASSLGQEYF. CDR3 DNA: TGTGCCAGCAGTTTGGGGCAGGAGTACTTC.

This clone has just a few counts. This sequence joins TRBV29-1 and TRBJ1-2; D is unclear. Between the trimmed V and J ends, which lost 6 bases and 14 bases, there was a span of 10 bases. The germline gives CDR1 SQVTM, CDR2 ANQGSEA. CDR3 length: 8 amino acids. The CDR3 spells CSVPIGTF. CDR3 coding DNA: TGCAGCGTCCCGATTGGGACCTTC.

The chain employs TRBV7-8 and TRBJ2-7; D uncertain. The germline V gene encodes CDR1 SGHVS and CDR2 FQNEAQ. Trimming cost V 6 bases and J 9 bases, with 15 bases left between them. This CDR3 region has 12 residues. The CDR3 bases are TGTGCCAGCAGTCCCCCCGCAAGGCGGCAGTACTTC. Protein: CASSPPARRQYF.